The next 25 T cell receptor beta chains were all read from a single sample in a study of OX40 agonist ivuxolimab in advanced cancers. The repertoire was sequenced with immunoSEQ multiplex PCR; TCRdb's copy has only in-frame clones and lacks some. This table has nearly 50,000 clones, around nine tenths appearing once. The source was CD4+ or CD8+ T cells sorted from blood, collected in a trial of the OX40 agonist ivuxolimab. All receptors come from an adult with an advanced solid tumor such as melanoma, head and neck, liver or kidney cancer.

The count of this clone is one. The chain has TRBV18 and TRBJ2-5; 7 bases match TRBD1. This CDR3 spans 15 amino acids. Losses at the gene ends were 5 bases for V and 2 bases for J; bases not matched to a gene: 8. CDR1 and CDR2 (germline): KGHSH, LQKENI. The CDR3 here is CASSNLGTVQETQYF. The CDR3 coding sequence is TGTGCCAGCTCAAATCTCGGGACAGTTCAAGAGACCCAGTACTTC.

The chain couples TRBV5-4 to TRBJ1-5; D gene uncertain. Germline V lookup: CDR1 SGHNT, CDR2 YYREEE (reference sequence). Deletions cut 0 bases from V and 6 bases from J, with 22 bases between. This CDR3 comprises 18 residues. The CDR3 DNA sequence: TGTGCCAGCAGCTTGGTGGAGACCACCCACAAGGCAAGTCAGCCCCAGCATTTT. It specifies CASSLVETTHKASQPQHF.

CDR3 sequence: CASSFGLAVQETQYF. DNA for the CDR3: TGTGCCAGCAGCTTCGGACTAGCGGTTCAAGAGACCCAGTACTTC. The chain has TRBV5-5 and TRBJ2-5; 10 nucleotides line up with TRBD2. Germline trimming cut 2 bases from V and 2 bases from J; bases unmatched to any gene: 3. The CDR3 runs 15 residues. Germline V gene data show CDR1 as SGHKS and CDR2 as YYEKEE (reference sequence).

This clone was found a few times. This chain links TRBV19 with TRBJ2-7; 14 nucleotides line up with TRBD2. Germline assignment: CDR1 LNHDA and CDR2 SQIVND (reference sequence). Germline trimming cut 3 bases from V and 3 bases from J; bases unmatched to any gene: 7. The CDR3 loop spans 17 amino acids. The CDR3 nucleotides read TGTGCCAGTAGTATGGGGACTAGCGGGAGTGGGGGCTACGAGCAGTACTTC. Its translation: CASSMGTSGSGGYEQYF.

The chain employs TRBV19 and TRBJ1-2, with TRBD1 matching over 7 bases. The germline V gene has CDR1 LNHDA and CDR2 SQIVND (reference sequence). V was clipped by 6 bases and J by 0 bases; unmatched bases: 13. This CDR3 region has 17 residues. This chain's CDR3 is CASSRLGTALANYGYTF. The CDR3 region has the DNA TGTGCCAGTAGCCGACTAGGGACAGCACTAGCTAACTATGGCTACACCTTC.

CDR3 DNA sequence: TGTGCCAGCAGTGCGCCGGGACAGCTAAACACCGGGGAGCTGTTTTTT. Protein: CASSAPGQLNTGELFF. This rearrangement joins TRBV6-1 to TRBJ2-2; 7 positions match TRBD1. Germline-derived CDR1 and CDR2 are MNHNS and SASEGT. The CDR3 is 16 residues long. Germline trimming cut 4 bases from V and 2 bases from J; bases unmatched to any gene: 7.

The chain's CDR3 is CASSLAQGDTEKLFF. In DNA form, the CDR3 reads TGTGCCAGCAGCTTAGCGCAGGGCGATACGGAAAAACTGTTTTTT. The genes are TRBV7-9 and TRBJ1-4, with a tentative D call TRBD1 (5 bases). The germline CDR1 and CDR2 sequences are SEHNR and FQNEAQ (reference sequence). The CDR3 extends over 15 amino acids. The ends were cut back, 0 bases at V and 8 bases at J, with 13 bases in the middle.

This chain uses TRBV5-4 with TRBJ2-5, with 8 bases matching TRBD1. The CDR3 has 15 residues. Germline CDR1 SGHNT, CDR2 YYREEE (reference sequence). Trimming removed 4 bases from V and 5 bases from J; junction bases left unmatched: 10. The CDR3 is CASSPRQGIGETQYF. CDR3 DNA sequence: TGTGCCAGCAGCCCCCGACAGGGGATAGGTGAGACCCAGTACTTC.

The rearrangement joins TRBV9 to TRBJ2-7; maybe TRBD1 (6 bases). Germline values: CDR1 SGDLS, CDR2 YYNGEE. This CDR3 region has 16 residues. With 0 bases removed from V and 3 bases from J, the gap between germline ends came to 16 bases. The CDR3 DNA reads as TGTGCCAGCAGCGTAGCTGGAGTGGACAGTCTCTACGAGCAGTACTTC. This translates into CASSVAGVDSLYEQYF.

This clone was detected once. This chain links TRBV2 with TRBJ1-1, with no clear D. The CDR3 sequence is 14 residues long. CDR1 and CDR2 from the germline V gene are SNHLY and FYNNEI. V was cut by 5 bases and J by 1 base, with 11 bases left in between. This chain's CDR3 is CASSINTRNTEAFF. In DNA, the CDR3 is TGTGCCAGCAGTATAAACACAAGGAACACTGAAGCTTTCTTT.

The V gene is TRBV6-5, the J gene TRBJ1-5, with 7 positions matching TRBD1. The V and J ends lost 5 bases and 7 bases, in that order; junction bases with no gene match: 8. CDR1 and CDR2 (germline): MNHEY, SVGAGI. The CDR3 covers 14 residues. CDR3 loop: CASSHQGGGQPQHF. The CDR3, as DNA: TGTGCCAGCAGTCACCAGGGGGGAGGGCAGCCCCAGCATTTT.

CDR3 DNA sequence: TGTGCCAGAAGCTCCGGGACAGGGACTAGAAACACCATATATTTT. Translation: CARSSGTGTRNTIYF. This chain connects TRBV5-3 to TRBJ1-3; TRBD1 matches at 9 bases. TRBV5-3 is known as an ORF, though its function is uncertain. This CDR3 is 15 amino acids long. The V segment lost 3 bases and the J segment 5 bases; nucleotides outside the gene matches: 6.

This clone was picked up one time. The genes are TRBV12-5 and TRBJ2-2; possibly TRBD2 for D (5 bases). The CDR3 runs to 14 residues. CDR1 is LGHNT, CDR2 FRNRAP, per germline. The ends were cut back, 7 bases at V and 4 bases at J, with 13 bases in the middle. The CDR3 reads CASAGRAVTGELFF. The CDR3, as DNA: TGTGCTAGTGCCGGGCGAGCGGTCACCGGGGAGCTGTTTTTT.

The gene calls are TRBV5-1 and TRBJ1-6; weak D call: TRBD1 (6 bases). The V end lost 0 bases, the J end lost 4 bases, and 8 bases lay between the germline ends. Germline-derived CDR1 and CDR2 are SGHRS and YFSETQ. The CDR3 consists of 15 residues. CDR3 amino acids: CASSLDGQYNSPLHF. The CDR3 bases are TGCGCCAGCAGCTTGGATGGACAGTATAATTCACCCCTCCACTTT.

This sequence joins TRBV5-8 and TRBJ2-2; a possible D gene is TRBD1 (7 bases). The CDR3 sequence is 15 residues long. Germline CDR1 reads SGHTS; CDR2 reads YDEGEE. Trimming cost V 4 bases and J 6 bases, with 16 bases left between them. CDR3 in DNA: TGTGCCAGCAGCGCCTACAGGGGAGGCGCCGGGGAGCTGTTTTTT. Residues: CASSAYRGGAGELFF.

The rearrangement joins TRBV29-1 to TRBJ2-5, with 11 bases matching TRBD1. The assigned J gene may be wrong: the sequence end matches TRBJ2-7 better. This CDR3 comprises 14 residues. Germline loops: CDR1 SQVTM, CDR2 ANQGSEA. The CDR3 loop is CSVGTGGAYHEQYF. CDR3 in DNA: TGCAGCGTTGGGACAGGGGGCGCCTACCACGAGCAGTACTTC.

The chain employs TRBV23-1 and TRBJ2-7, with D possibly TRBD1 on 5 matching bases. Being an ORF, TRBV23-1 has a function that is uncertain. The CDR3 consists of 18 residues. V was pared by 3 bases and J by 8 bases, with 29 bases between. The CDR3 sequence: CASSHSPRQSRPPTQQYF. The CDR3 DNA follows: TGCGCCAGCAGTCACTCCCCCCGACAGTCCCGGCCCCCTACCCAGCAGTACTTC.

The V call is TRBV5-1, the J call TRBJ2-7, with TRBD2 as a possible D gene (5 bases). This CDR3 is 15 amino acids long. The germline V and J ends were trimmed by 0 bases and 5 bases, with 15 bases remaining between them. Germline CDR1 SGHRS, CDR2 YFSETQ. CDR3 amino acids: CASSLEAGPNDEQYF. Written as DNA, the CDR3 is TGCGCCAGCAGCTTGGAGGCGGGCCCCAATGACGAGCAGTACTTC.

V and J are TRBV10-3 and TRBJ2-7, with 12 nucleotides matching TRBD2. Germline CDR1 and CDR2: ENHRY and SYGVKD. V shed 11 bases and J 2 bases; nucleotides not matched to a gene: 7. The CDR3 has 14 amino acids. The CDR3 region is CAARTSGMAYEQYF. The CDR3, as DNA: TGTGCCGCCAGGACTAGCGGGATGGCCTACGAGCAGTACTTC.

The chain employs TRBV28 and TRBJ2-5, with D perhaps matching TRBD1 or TRBD2 (6 bases each). V dropped 2 bases and J dropped 3 bases, with 13 bases sitting between them. The CDR3 runs to 15 residues. From germline, CDR1 is MDHEN and CDR2 SYDVKM. This CDR3 reads CASSLEGGQKETQYF. CDR3 in DNA: TGTGCCAGCAGTTTAGAGGGAGGACAGAAAGAGACCCAGTACTTC.

This clone was seen a few times. J is TRBJ1-2 and V is TRBV30; 10 positions agree with TRBD1. The trim removed 3 bases at V and 6 bases at J, leaving 4 bases unmatched. This CDR3 region has 13 residues. Germline V gene lookup returns CDR1 GTSNPN and CDR2 SVGIG (reference sequence). The CDR3 region is CAWSAGTGDGYTF. The CDR3 DNA sequence: TGTGCCTGGAGCGCCGGGACAGGGGATGGCTACACCTTC.

The chain carries TRBV5-4 and TRBJ2-7; TRBD1 agrees at 10 bases. Germline values: CDR1 SGHNT, CDR2 YYREEE (reference sequence). The CDR3 has 13 residues. V trimming: 3 bases; J trimming: 3 bases; junction bases outside the gene matches: 0. In nucleotides, the CDR3 is TGTGCCAGCAGCTGGACAGGGGGCTACGAGCAGTACTTC. Translation gives CASSWTGGYEQYF.

V usage is TRBV20-1 and J usage is TRBJ1-2; D not certain. The germline V gene encodes CDR1 DFQATT and CDR2 SNEGSKA (reference sequence). The CDR3 consists of 11 residues. DNA for the CDR3: TGCCAAGAAAGTGGGCAGCTTGGCTACACCTTC. Translating gives CQESGQLGYTF.

The chain combines TRBV9 with TRBJ1-1, with 10 bases lining up with TRBD1. V shed 4 bases, J shed 9 bases, and the junction held 6 bases outside the gene matches. The CDR3 is made up of 13 amino acids. CDR1 SGDLS and CDR2 YYNGEE come from the germline V gene. The CDR3 loop reads CASSQGDRGQAFF. DNA for the CDR3: TGTGCCAGCAGCCAGGGGGACAGGGGCCAAGCTTTCTTT.

This chain uses TRBV19 with TRBJ2-5, with 10 nucleotides matching TRBD2. The germline CDR1 and CDR2 sequences are LNHDA and SQIVND (reference sequence). The CDR3 loop spans 13 amino acids. Unmatched junction bases numbered 3, after V lost 5 bases and J lost 6 bases. This CDR3 reads CASSPSGSQTQYF. CDR3 DNA: TGTGCCAGTAGTCCTAGCGGGAGTCAGACCCAGTACTTC.